The 20 T cell receptor beta chains below come from one sample, sequenced in a study of blood T cells in healthy people across ages. The second PCR ran 7 to 11 cycles with a sample-barcoded 5' primer and J-beta primers. A single record per CDR3 protein comes from TCRdb applying MiXCR to the 5' RACE reads. This table holds under 1 million distinct CDR3 sequences, 40% to 50% found once. Sequenced sample: blood. The source of these receptors is a man aged 55 to 69 in good health.

The chain combines TRBV3-1 with TRBJ2-5; D gene ambiguous. V lost 4 bases and J lost 5, with 14 bases in between. This CDR3 has 14 amino acids. Per germline, CDR1 LGHDT and CDR2 YNNKEL (reference sequence). Here the CDR3 reads CASSPKALMETQYF. CDR3 DNA: TGTGCCAGCAGCCCTAAAGCCCTAATGGAGACCCAGTACTTC.

This clonotype turned up a few times. The V and J genes are TRBV6-5 and TRBJ2-7; D uncertain. Trimming removed 11 bases from V and 3 bases from J, with 17 bases in between. CDR3 length: 13 residues. Germline loops: CDR1 MNHEY, CDR2 SVGAGI. The CDR3 sequence is CAPCFAPVYEQYF. The CDR3 DNA reads as TGTGCCCCCTGCTTTGCCCCAGTCTACGAGCAGTACTTC.

The table lists this clonotype with many counts. The chain combines TRBV7-9 with TRBJ2-5, with D possibly being TRBD1 (6 bases). V gave up 0 bases and J gave up 5 bases, with 10 bases separating them. Per germline, CDR1 SEHNR and CDR2 FQNEAQ (reference sequence). The CDR3 length is 14 residues. DNA for the CDR3: TGTGCCAGCAGCTTAGCGACAGGAGGCGAGACCCAGTACTTC. Protein: CASSLATGGETQYF.

The chain uses TRBV5-1 and TRBJ2-7, with TRBD2 matching 9 bases. The germline gives CDR1 SGHRS, CDR2 YFSETQ. Losses at the gene ends were 5 bases for V and 2 bases for J; bases not matched to a gene: 11. The CDR3 is made up of 16 amino acids. The CDR3 protein is CASSTSVLAGPYEQYF. As DNA, the CDR3 is TGCGCCAGCAGTACATCTGTACTAGCGGGCCCCTACGAGCAGTACTTC. Drawing the rest from reference TRBV5-1 and TRBJ2-7, the complete variable domain is KAGVTQTPRYLIKTRGQQVTLSCSPISGHRSVSWYQQTPGQGLQFLFEYFSETQRNKGNFPGRFSGRQFSNSRSEMNVSTLELGDSALYLCASSTSVLAGPYEQYFGPGTRLTVT.

This clonotype was detected only once. The chain links TRBV20-1 to TRBJ2-7; 11 bases are a match to TRBD2. Germline CDR1 and CDR2: DFQATT and SNEGSKA (reference sequence). The length of the CDR3 is 17 residues. The junction had 13 bases not matched to a gene; V was cut back by 3 bases and J by 3 bases. The CDR3 spells CSARDWGLAGGNYEQYF. As DNA, the CDR3 is TGCAGTGCTAGGGATTGGGGGCTAGCGGGGGGTAACTACGAGCAGTACTTC.

This clonotype appeared a few times. The chain carries TRBV5-1 and TRBJ1-4; 7 bases fit TRBD1. The junction had 6 bases not matched to a gene; V was cut back by 3 bases and J by 4 bases. Germline CDR1 SGHRS, CDR2 YFSETQ. CDR3 size: 15 residues. CDR3 nucleotide sequence: TGCGCCAGCAGCTCGCTGGGACAGAGTAATGAAAAACTGTTTTTT. It is translated as CASSSLGQSNEKLFF.

This clonotype turned up a few times. V usage is TRBV7-2 and J usage is TRBJ2-5; 9 bases agree with TRBD1. This CDR3 is 17 amino acids long. The V gene's germline CDR1 is SGHTA and CDR2 FQGNSA. V gave up 5 bases and J gave up 4 bases; unmatched junction bases: 14. For the CDR3, the DNA is TGTGCCAGCAGCGCCCTGGACAGGGGTTTTGTTCGAGAGACCCAGTACTTC. Amino acid sequence: CASSALDRGFVRETQYF.

The chain combines TRBV5-1 with TRBJ2-7; D is undetermined. The CDR3 length is 15 residues. Germline CDR1 is SGHRS and CDR2 is YFSETQ. Trimming shortened V by 0 bases and J by 3 bases, and 13 bases separated the two germline ends. The CDR3 coding sequence is TGCGCCAGCAGCTTGGCGGAGCTACCAAGCTACGAGCAGTACTTC. This translates into CASSLAELPSYEQYF.

V gene TRBV25-1 combines with J gene TRBJ1-5; the D gene is possibly TRBD1 (5 bases). V was clipped by 3 bases and J by 3 bases, with 12 bases between them. Germline V gives CDR1 MGHDK, CDR2 SYGVNS. CDR3 length: 15 residues. DNA for the CDR3: TGTGCCAGCAGTGACCCCAGACAGCCCAATCAGCCCCAGCATTTT. This sequence encodes CASSDPRQPNQPQHF.

This clonotype was recorded a few times. This chain links TRBV3-1 with TRBJ2-1; 9 nucleotides agree with TRBD2. This CDR3 region has 16 residues. Trimming removed 3 bases from V and 10 bases from J; junction bases left unmatched: 13. In germline, CDR1 is LGHDT, CDR2 YNNKEL (reference sequence). The CDR3 DNA reads TGTGCCAGCAGCCAGGCTAGCGGGGTGTGGGGAGGCGAGCAGTTCTTC. Protein product: CASSQASGVWGGEQFF.

This clonotype has just a few counts. CDR3 sequence (DNA): TGCAGTGCTAGAGTCAGGCAGGGCGCCTACGAGCAGTACTTC. It encodes CSARVRQGAYEQYF. The chain joins TRBV20-1 to TRBJ2-4; TRBD1 is a possible D gene (5 bases). The J call may be faulty, since TRBJ2-7 better matches the DNA end. Germline V gene data show CDR1 as DFQATT and CDR2 as SNEGSKA (reference sequence). The CDR3 covers 14 residues.

This clonotype was seen only a few times. V is TRBV14 and J is TRBJ2-7, with TRBD1 identical over 8 bases. The CDR3 consists of 14 residues. The V gene's germline CDR1 is SGHDN and CDR2 FVKESK. After removal of 6 bases from V and 3 bases from J, the junction contained 7 bases not matched to a gene. CDR3 coding DNA: TGTGCCAGCAGGAAGACAGGGGCCGGCTACGAGCAGTACTTC. Residues: CASRKTGAGYEQYF.

The chain combines TRBV4-2 with TRBJ1-2; no clear D. Germline V CDR1 and CDR2: LGHNA, YNFKEQ. Trimming removed 3 bases at V and 5 bases at J, with 10 bases between. The CDR3 has 13 amino acids. The CDR3 reads CASSQGGKYGYTF. CDR3 DNA: TGTGCCAGCAGCCAGGGCGGGAAATATGGCTACACCTTC.

The rearrangement uses TRBV11-2 and TRBJ2-3; TRBD2 matches 9 bases. Germline-derived CDR1 and CDR2 are SGHAT and FQNNGV. Trimming removed 5 bases from V and 5 bases from J; junction bases left unmatched: 14. The CDR3 sequence is 17 residues long. The CDR3 sequence: CASSRTSGTSKGDTQYF. CDR3 nucleotides: TGTGCCAGCAGCCGTACGTCGGGGACTAGCAAGGGAGATACGCAGTATTTT.

The chain joins TRBV9 to TRBJ1-2, with D possibly being TRBD1 (5 bases). Germline CDR1 is SGDLS and CDR2 is YYNGEE. V was pared by 2 bases and J by 7 bases, with 9 bases between. This CDR3 is 12 amino acids long. CDR3 sequence (DNA): TGTGCCAGCAGCGTCGGGGGAATTGGCTACACCTTC. Translated: CASSVGGIGYTF.

The genes are TRBV20-1 and TRBJ2-1; D is ambiguous. Trimming removed 1 base at V and 0 bases at J, with 16 bases between. Germline CDR1 DFQATT, CDR2 SNEGSKA (reference sequence). The CDR3 covers 17 residues. This CDR3 is CSARVRPLVSSYNEQFF. The CDR3 DNA reads as TGCAGTGCTAGAGTCCGTCCCCTTGTTAGCTCCTACAATGAGCAGTTCTTC.

The chain carries TRBV7-9 and TRBJ2-7, with 8 bases aligning to TRBD2. The J call is uncertain, as TRBJ2-5 better fits the DNA end. CDR1 is SEHNR and CDR2 is FQNEAQ in the germline V gene (reference sequence). The CDR3 is made up of 16 amino acids. The chain's CDR3 is CASLARGGRASETQYF. The CDR3 DNA is TGTGCCAGCTTAGCCCGGGGGGGCCGGGCGAGTGAGACCCAGTACTTC.

This clonotype was seen repeatedly, ten times or more. The rearrangement joins TRBV12-3 or TRBV12-4 to TRBJ1-2; possible D gene TRBD1, 6 bases. V was shortened by 5 bases and J by 0 bases, with 13 bases between the two germline ends. The CDR3 has 15 residues. CDR3 sequence (DNA): TGTGCCAGCAGTGGGGACCGGACAGCTAACTATGGCTACACCTTC. Its protein is CASSGDRTANYGYTF.

This clonotype was counted between two and nine times. V gene TRBV20-1 combines with J gene TRBJ2-5; TRBD2 aligns across 11 bases. The V gene's germline CDR1 is DFQATT and CDR2 SNEGSKA (reference sequence). V lost 1 base and J lost 5; bases outside the gene matches: 3. This CDR3 has 14 residues. CDR3 nucleotide sequence: TGCAGTGCTAGAGTTTTAGCGGGGGGGGAGACCCAGTACTTC. Amino acid sequence: CSARVLAGGETQYF.

The chain is built from TRBV4-1 and TRBJ2-3, with 10 nucleotides matching TRBD2. Unmatched junction bases numbered 9, after V lost 0 bases and J lost 0 bases. The CDR3 extends over 19 amino acids. CDR1 is MGHRA, CDR2 YSYEKL, per germline. CDR3 region: CASSQDKRGGPRSTDTQYF. The CDR3, as DNA: TGCGCCAGCAGCCAAGATAAGCGGGGGGGCCCACGGAGCACAGATACGCAGTATTTT.